The entry below describes one T cell receptor beta chain. CDR3 length: 16 amino acids. CDR1 is MNHNS, CDR2 SASEGT, per germline. The junction had 8 bases not matched to a gene; V was cut back by 0 bases and J by 5 bases. The sample belongs to a study of blood T cell repertoires in COVID-19. Study-level information: Acute and convalescent COVID-19 samples came from the United States, Italy and Spain.

Clones were read by immunoSEQ multiplex PCR, and TCRdb kept only the in-frame ones, dropping some. This sample yields tens of thousands of clones, of which around 90% are seen a single time; over 3.5% belongs to the top ten. The TCR originated in a woman aged 50 to 60 in a cohort sampled during active COVID-19. Sequenced: peripheral blood. This rearrangement joins TRBV6-1 to TRBJ1-1; 8 positions match TRBD1. The CDR3 DNA is TGTGCCAGCAGTGAAGCTCCGGGACAGGTTACAACTGAAGCTTTCTTT. Translated, it gives CASSEAPGQVTTEAFF.